This T cell receptor beta chain derives from a study of blood T cell repertoires in COVID-19. This clone was seen only once. Original handling: Nucleated cell counts were estimated from reference gene primer amplification. Sequenced by immunoSEQ multiplex PCR; TCRdb stores in-frame clones only, minus some. V, J and clone size derive from that table, while D and trimming were established from the DNA sequence. The top ten clones hold 0.8% to 0.9% of a sample with roughly 120,000 clones, around four fifths of them seen once. The CDR3 is made up of 15 amino acids. Germline-derived CDR1 and CDR2 are SGHRS and YFSETQ. Trimming took 4 bases from V and 7 from J, leaving 20 bases between them.

V is TRBV5-1 and J is TRBJ1-2; TRBD1 is a possible D gene (5 bases). Sequenced: peripheral blood. The origin of this receptor is a woman in her 70s with acute or convalescent COVID-19. The CDR3, as DNA: TGCGCCAGCAGCCTCGGAAGGGGTGGGGTCCGTGGCTACACCTTC. This sequence encodes CASSLGRGGVRGYTF.